Following are 16 T cell receptor beta chains from one sample sequenced in a study of response to subunit inactivated influenza vaccine. TCRdb used MiXCR to reprocess the RT-PCR reads, holding one entry per CDR3 protein. The sample contains some 160,000 distinct CDR3 sequences, approximately 10% of which appear only once. Sequencing used non-naive T cells sorted from PBMCs, obtained more than 35 days after vaccination. These receptors all stem from a man aged 45-65 years who received an inactivated influenza vaccine.

This chain joins TRBV2 and TRBJ2-1, with unresolved D. The germline V and J ends were trimmed by 2 bases and 6 bases, with 11 bases remaining between them. From germline, CDR1 is SNHLY and CDR2 FYNNEI. This CDR3 contains 14 residues. The CDR3 region has the DNA TGTGCCAGCAGTGAAATTAGGCGGAGCAATGAGCAGTTCTTC. It is translated as CASSEIRRSNEQFF.

The chain recombines TRBV11-2 with TRBJ2-1, with a weak D call TRBD2 (5 bases). V was trimmed by 2 bases and J by 10 bases, leaving 24 bases between them. Germline CDR1 and CDR2: SGHAT and FQNNGV. There are 17 residues in the CDR3. The CDR3 sequence is CASSLMGAAGGVGEQFF. In nucleotides, the CDR3 is TGTGCCAGCAGCTTAATGGGAGCGGCAGGTGGTGTCGGGGAGCAGTTCTTC.

V and J are TRBV9 and TRBJ2-7, with TRBD1 as a possible D gene (6 bases). Deletions cut 4 bases from V and 2 bases from J, with 13 bases between. Germline V gene lookup returns CDR1 SGDLS and CDR2 YYNGEE. CDR3 length: 14 amino acids. CDR3 region: CASSRTDSTYEQYF. The CDR3 nucleotides read TGTGCCAGCAGCAGGACGGACAGCACCTACGAGCAGTACTTC. Full variable domain (outside the CDR3, taken from reference TRBV9 and TRBJ2-7): DSGVTQTPKHLITATGQRVTLRCSPRSGDLSVYWYQQSLDQGLQFLIQYYNGEERAKGNILERFSAQQFPDLHSELNLSSLELGDSALYFCASSRTDSTYEQYFGPGTRLTVT.

The gene calls are TRBV5-1 and TRBJ2-2, with TRBD1 matching 9 bases. Losses at the gene ends were 3 bases for V and 6 bases for J; bases not matched to a gene: 6. The CDR3 has 15 residues. Germline assignment: CDR1 SGHRS and CDR2 YFSETQ. CDR3 residues: CASSSRDREAGELFF. The CDR3 DNA follows: TGCGCCAGCAGCTCCCGGGACAGGGAGGCCGGGGAGCTGTTTTTT.

At least ten counts were recorded for this clonotype. This chain joins TRBV6-1 and TRBJ2-7, with 9 bases aligning to TRBD1. The germline V gene has CDR1 MNHNS and CDR2 SASEGT. J was trimmed by 3 bases and V by 6 bases; bases with no gene match: 6. This CDR3 has 14 residues. As DNA, the CDR3 is TGTGCCAGCAGCAATCCGGGACAGGGCTACGAGCAGTACTTC. This codes for CASSNPGQGYEQYF.

Ten or more counts support this clonotype. This rearrangement joins TRBV11-2 to TRBJ2-3; 10 positions agree with TRBD1. J lost 3 bases, V lost 3 bases, and 6 bases had no gene match. This CDR3 contains 16 residues. Germline CDR1 SGHAT, CDR2 FQNNGV. CDR3 sequence: CASSFTTGGQTDTQYF. The CDR3 nucleotides are TGTGCCAGCAGCTTTACGACAGGGGGCCAGACAGATACGCAGTATTTT.

This clonotype turned up a few times. The V and J genes are TRBV12-3 or TRBV12-4 and TRBJ1-1, with a tentative D call TRBD1 (5 bases). The CDR3 covers 13 residues. V was clipped by 3 bases and J by 5 bases, with 10 bases between them. CDR3 amino acids: CASSLGGKTEAFF. For the CDR3, the DNA is TGTGCCAGCAGTTTGGGGGGGAAGACTGAAGCTTTCTTT.

This clonotype was detected many times. The chain uses TRBV20-1 and TRBJ2-7; 14 nucleotides line up with TRBD2. The CDR3 is 16 amino acids. Germline assignment: CDR1 DFQATT and CDR2 SNEGSKA (reference sequence). J lost 5 bases, V lost 6 bases, and 12 bases had no gene match. The CDR3 region is CSARTSGRLLTHEQYF. In DNA form, the CDR3 reads TGCAGTGCAAGGACTAGCGGGAGGCTACTTACTCACGAGCAGTACTTC.

In its sample, this clonotype was seen many times. CDR3 residues: CASSRRPADRMNTEAFF. For the CDR3, the DNA is TGTGCCAGCAGCCGTCGCCCGGCAGATAGAATGAACACTGAAGCTTTCTTT. V is TRBV12-3 or TRBV12-4 and J is TRBJ1-1; D call uncertain. This CDR3 region has 17 residues. V was cut by 6 bases and J by 0 bases, with 20 bases left in between.

This clonotype has just a few counts. One end of the junction does not line up with germline, which may come from a read error. The CDR3 DNA follows: TGCAGTGCTAGTTCCCAGTACTACAATGAACAGTTCTTC. As protein: CSASSQYYNEQFF. This chain joins TRBV20-1 and TRBJ2-1, with D unclear. Per germline, CDR1 DFQATT and CDR2 SNEGSKA (reference sequence). The CDR3 has 13 amino acids.

The chain joins TRBV28 to TRBJ2-1; TRBD1 aligns across 9 bases. Germline values: CDR1 MDHEN, CDR2 SYDVKM. This CDR3 has 16 amino acids. CDR3 DNA: TGTACCTCACTTGGGGGGACAGGGAGCTCCTACAATGAGCAGTTCTTC. Protein product: CTSLGGTGSSYNEQFF.

At least ten counts were recorded for this clonotype. V and J are TRBV5-5 and TRBJ2-2; no definite D call. CDR1 and CDR2 from the germline V gene are SGHKS and YYEKEE (reference sequence). The germline V and J ends were trimmed by 2 bases and 2 bases, with 7 bases remaining between them. The CDR3 loop spans 14 amino acids. CDR3 nucleotide sequence: TGTGCCAGCAGCTTTGAACCTAACACCGGGGAGCTGTTTTTT. Translation: CASSFEPNTGELFF.

This clonotype was recorded a few times. The gene calls are TRBV28 and TRBJ1-5; D is unclear. Germline-derived CDR1 and CDR2 are MDHEN and SYDVKM. This CDR3 region has 12 residues. The V gene lost 3 bases and the J gene lost 6 bases, with 6 bases spanning the gap. The CDR3 is CASSFSGQPQHF. Here the CDR3 DNA reads TGTGCCAGCAGTTTCTCGGGTCAGCCCCAGCATTTT.

The sample holds many counts of this clonotype. The chain recombines TRBV28 with TRBJ1-5, with D maybe TRBD1 (5 bases). The CDR3 spans 14 residues. Trimming removed 7 bases at V and 2 bases at J, with 12 bases between. Germline values: CDR1 MDHEN, CDR2 SYDVKM. CDR3 nucleotides: TGTGCCAGCACAGGGCCGGTCGGCAATCAGCCCCAGCATTTT. Amino acid sequence: CASTGPVGNQPQHF.

This clonotype was counted ten times or more. This chain links TRBV20-1 with TRBJ1-2; D ambiguous. Germline loops: CDR1 DFQATT, CDR2 SNEGSKA (reference sequence). V was cut by 3 bases and J by 8 bases, with 19 bases left in between. CDR3 length: 14 residues. The CDR3 protein is CSASHLGGFGGYTF. CDR3 DNA: TGCAGTGCTAGCCACCTGGGAGGGTTTGGAGGCTACACCTTC.

The chain joins TRBV12-3 or TRBV12-4 to TRBJ2-7, with 7 positions matching TRBD2. This CDR3 has 15 residues. V lost 6 bases and J lost 4; bases outside the gene matches: 12. CDR3 residues: CASSPRLGREYEQYF. In nucleotides, the CDR3 is TGTGCCAGCAGCCCCCGATTGGGGCGGGAGTACGAGCAGTACTTC.